The clone carrying this T cell receptor beta chain was seen ten or more times. Its antigen is not identified. The CDR3 loop spans 13 amino acids. Between the trimmed V and J ends, which lost 4 bases and 4 bases, there was a span of 10 bases. Germline CDR1 and CDR2: LGHDT and YNNKEL (reference sequence). Individuals selected for sequencing had exhibited CD8+CD57+ cell expansion on flow cytometry. This specimen belongs to a study of CD8+CD57+ T cells in acquired aplastic anemia. Genomic DNA acted as the template from which TCR beta VDJ combination and CDR3 sequence profiling were carried out. Via MiXCR, TCRdb re-called the reads, giving one row per CDR3 protein. Of over 250,000 distinct CDR3 sequences listed, 56% are singletons. Findings and limits, study-wide: Researchers report that twenty-nine CD8+ CDR3 sequences appeared in both patients and controls.

This sequence joins TRBV3-1 and TRBJ1-2, with a possible D match to TRBD1 (5 bases). The clonotype comes from a human donor with aplastic anemia. Sequencing was carried out using sorted CD4+, CD8+, or CD8+CD57+ T cells (not recorded which) from PBMCs. Here the CDR3 reads CASSPGSGYGYTF. CDR3 DNA: TGTGCCAGCAGCCCAGGGTCGGGCTATGGCTACACCTTC. Complete variable domain (other parts from reference TRBV3-1 and TRBJ1-2): DTAVSQTPKYLVTQMGNDKSIKCEQNLGHDTMYWYKQDSKKFLKIMFSYNNKELIINETVPNRFSPKSPDKAHLNLHINSLELGDSAVYFCASSPGSGYGYTFGSGTRLTVV.